This is a list of T cell receptor beta chains from one sample in a study of T cell changes during pregnancy in multiple sclerosis. Method: immunoSEQ multiplex PCR; TCRdb's copy keeps in-frame clones and lacks some. Seen here are about 38,000 clones, about nine tenths observed once, and the top ten hold 5% to 6.5%. The sequenced sample was CD8+ T cells from peripheral blood mononuclear cells, obtained in the second trimester of pregnancy. The origin of the receptors is a female donor with multiple sclerosis, enrolled in a pregnancy study. The CDR3 runs from the conserved cysteine through the conserved F or W. D genes are given only for firm matches. Not all rows give a size; the values are once, few, many and, for expanded clones, a class.

d_call: TRBD1
v_call: TRBV7-9
cdr3_length: 17
clone_size: NA
j_call: TRBJ2-1
cdr3_aa: CASSRRTGTGVDNEQFF
cdr3_nt: TGTGCCAGCAGCCGAAGGACCGGGACAGGGGTGGACAATGAGCAGTTCTTC

d_call: NA
v_call: TRBV6-1
cdr3_length: 14
clone_size: NA
j_call: TRBJ1-5
cdr3_aa: CASTQGIEGQPQHF
cdr3_nt: TGTGCCAGCACCCAGGGGATCGAGGGTCAGCCCCAGCATTTT

d_call: TRBD2
v_call: TRBV27
cdr3_length: 14
clone_size: NA
j_call: TRBJ2-1
cdr3_aa: CASSQRGPYNEQFF
cdr3_nt: TGTGCCAGCAGCCAGCGGGGACCATACAATGAGCAGTTCTTC

d_call: NA
v_call: TRBV7-9
cdr3_length: 12
clone_size: few
j_call: TRBJ2-2
cdr3_aa: CASSGLPGELFF
cdr3_nt: TGTGCCAGCAGCGGGCTCCCCGGGGAGCTGTTTTTT

d_call: NA
v_call: TRBV6-1
cdr3_length: 13
clone_size: NA
j_call: TRBJ2-2
cdr3_aa: CALRQVNTGELFF
cdr3_nt: TGTGCCTTACGACAGGTGAACACCGGGGAGCTGTTTTTT

d_call: NA
v_call: TRBV7-7
cdr3_length: 13
clone_size: NA
j_call: TRBJ2-1
cdr3_aa: CASSLTGDNEQFF
cdr3_nt: TGTGCCAGCAGCTTAACGGGGGACAATGAGCAGTTCTTC

d_call: NA
v_call: TRBV19
cdr3_length: 16
clone_size: NA
j_call: TRBJ2-5
cdr3_aa: CASSIPIGQGRETQYF
cdr3_nt: TGTGCCAGTAGTATCCCGATAGGCCAGGGGCGGGAGACCCAGTACTTC

d_call: NA
v_call: TRBV7-9
cdr3_length: 12
clone_size: NA
j_call: TRBJ1-5
cdr3_aa: CASSPGRQPQHF
cdr3_nt: TGTGCCAGCAGCCCAGGGAGGCAGCCCCAGCATTTT

d_call: NA
v_call: TRBV27
cdr3_length: 14
clone_size: NA
j_call: TRBJ1-5
cdr3_aa: CASRQQGRVQPQHF
cdr3_nt: TGTGCCAGCCGTCAACAGGGACGGGTTCAGCCCCAGCATTTT

d_call: NA
v_call: TRBV6-7
cdr3_length: 19
clone_size: NA
j_call: TRBJ2-7
cdr3_aa: CASSYSGQGKRGGEGEQYF
cdr3_nt: TGTGCCAGCAGTTACTCTGGGCAGGGAAAGAGGGGGGGGGAAGGCGAGCAGTACTTC

d_call: NA
v_call: TRBV7-9
cdr3_length: 16
clone_size: NA
j_call: TRBJ2-3
cdr3_aa: CASSPARPTGLDTQYF
cdr3_nt: TGTGCCAGCAGCCCCGCGCGGCCAACGGGTTTGGATACGCAGTATTTT

d_call: NA
v_call: TRBV9
cdr3_length: 16
clone_size: NA
j_call: TRBJ1-2
cdr3_aa: CASSNLHRASGDGYTF
cdr3_nt: TGTGCCAGCAGCAACCTACACAGGGCGTCCGGAGATGGCTACACCTTC

d_call: TRBD1
v_call: TRBV4-3
cdr3_length: 15
clone_size: NA
j_call: TRBJ2-7
cdr3_aa: CASSQEGRGHYEQYF
cdr3_nt: TGCGCCAGCAGCCAAGAAGGTAGGGGGCACTACGAGCAATACTTC

d_call: TRBD1
v_call: TRBV2
cdr3_length: 16
clone_size: NA
j_call: TRBJ2-3
cdr3_aa: CASSEAGQGFLDTQYF
cdr3_nt: TGTGCCAGCAGTGAAGCGGGACAGGGGTTCCTAGATACGCAGTATTTT

d_call: NA
v_call: TRBV2
cdr3_length: 15
clone_size: NA
j_call: TRBJ2-7
cdr3_aa: CASSEGHSYSYEQYF
cdr3_nt: TGTGCCAGCAGTGAAGGCCACTCTTACTCCTACGAGCAGTACTTC

d_call: NA
v_call: TRBV2
cdr3_length: 22
clone_size: NA
j_call: TRBJ1-4
cdr3_aa: CASRALGFDGGEHRGTNEKLFF
cdr3_nt: TGTGCCAGCAGGGCCTTAGGGTTTGATGGCGGAGAACACCGGGGAACTAATGAAAAACTGTTTTTT

d_call: NA
v_call: TRBV9
cdr3_length: 14
clone_size: NA
j_call: TRBJ1-2
cdr3_aa: CASSVGGGTYGYTF
cdr3_nt: TGTGCCAGCAGCGTGGGAGGGGGAACCTATGGCTACACCTTC

d_call: NA
v_call: TRBV10-2
cdr3_length: 13
clone_size: NA
j_call: TRBJ1-1
cdr3_aa: CASIGQRNTEAFF
cdr3_nt: TGCGCCAGCATAGGACAGCGGAACACTGAAGCTTTCTTT

d_call: TRBD1
v_call: TRBV2
cdr3_length: 13
clone_size: NA
j_call: TRBJ1-2
cdr3_aa: CASSAGTGPGYTF
cdr3_nt: TGTGCCAGCAGTGCCGGGACAGGGCCTGGCTACACCTTC

d_call: NA
v_call: TRBV25-1
cdr3_length: 12
clone_size: NA
j_call: TRBJ1-4
cdr3_aa: CASTSDNEKLFF
cdr3_nt: TGTGCCAGCACCAGTGATAATGAAAAACTGTTTTTT

d_call: NA
v_call: TRBV4-1
cdr3_length: 16
clone_size: NA
j_call: TRBJ1-1
cdr3_aa: CASSQDGWVGRTEAFF
cdr3_nt: TGCGCCAGCAGCCAAGATGGGTGGGTGGGGAGAACTGAAGCTTTCTTT

d_call: TRBD2
v_call: TRBV12-5
cdr3_length: 15
clone_size: NA
j_call: TRBJ2-1
cdr3_aa: CASGKGLAGDNEQFF
cdr3_nt: TGTGCTAGTGGAAAGGGACTAGCGGGGGACAATGAGCAGTTCTTC

d_call: TRBD1
v_call: TRBV5-5
cdr3_length: 13
clone_size: few
j_call: TRBJ1-2
cdr3_aa: CASSYGTGGGYTF
cdr3_nt: TGTGCCAGCAGCTATGGGACAGGGGGAGGCTACACCTTC

d_call: TRBD2
v_call: TRBV6-5
cdr3_length: 15
clone_size: NA
j_call: TRBJ2-5
cdr3_aa: CASSLAGGTQETQYF
cdr3_nt: TGTGCCAGCAGTTTAGCGGGGGGGACACAAGAGACCCAGTACTTC

d_call: NA
v_call: TRBV5-1
cdr3_length: 14
clone_size: NA
j_call: TRBJ1-1
cdr3_aa: CASSLEAGNTEAFF
cdr3_nt: TGCGCCAGCAGCTTGGAAGCCGGGAACACTGAAGCTTTCTTT

d_call: NA
v_call: TRBV30
cdr3_length: 13
clone_size: NA
j_call: TRBJ1-2
cdr3_aa: CAWSYSGGYGYTF
cdr3_nt: TGTGCCTGGAGTTATTCCGGGGGCTATGGCTACACCTTC

d_call: NA
v_call: TRBV4-3
cdr3_length: 14
clone_size: NA
j_call: TRBJ2-7
cdr3_aa: CASSQDQVANEQYF
cdr3_nt: TGCGCCAGCAGCCAAGATCAGGTCGCGAACGAGCAGTACTTC

d_call: NA
v_call: TRBV19
cdr3_length: 14
clone_size: NA
j_call: TRBJ1-1
cdr3_aa: CASVEYLPNTEAFF
cdr3_nt: TGTGCCAGTGTCGAGTATCTCCCTAACACTGAAGCTTTCTTT

d_call: TRBD1
v_call: TRBV7-9
cdr3_length: 13
clone_size: NA
j_call: TRBJ1-1
cdr3_aa: CASRSGGVTEAFF
cdr3_nt: TGTGCCAGCAGGTCAGGGGGCGTCACTGAAGCTTTCTTT

d_call: TRBD2
v_call: TRBV4-1
cdr3_length: 13
clone_size: once
j_call: TRBJ2-7
cdr3_aa: CASSPGLVNEQYF
cdr3_nt: TGCGCCAGCTCCCCGGGACTAGTTAACGAGCAGTACTTC

d_call: TRBD2
v_call: TRBV4-2
cdr3_length: 15
clone_size: NA
j_call: TRBJ2-5
cdr3_aa: CASSQGLAGVETQYF
cdr3_nt: TGTGCCAGCAGCCAAGGCCTAGCGGGAGTCGAGACCCAGTACTTC